What follows are 2 T cell receptor beta chains derived from one specimen sequenced in a study of response to subunit inactivated influenza vaccine. TCRdb redid the calling of the RT-PCR reads with MiXCR, one entry per CDR3 protein. The data hold over 400,000 distinct CDR3 sequences, with 10% to 15% observed a single time. The sample consisted of PBMCs from blood, taken roughly 48 days after vaccination. The receptors were sampled from a man over 45 who received an inactivated influenza vaccine.

The sample holds a few counts of this clonotype. The chain combines TRBV5-1 with TRBJ2-2; 9 bases map to TRBD2. CDR3 length: 15 residues. Germline V gene data show CDR1 as SGHRS and CDR2 as YFSETQ. V lost 4 bases to trimming and J lost 7 bases; unmatched junction nucleotides: 8. In DNA, the CDR3 is TGCGCCAGCAGCGACCCGGGACTAGCATTCGGGGAGCTGTTTTTT. This codes for CASSDPGLAFGELFF.

This clonotype was counted a few times. A junction boundary mismatches the germline segment, possibly from a read error. This chain links TRBV24-1 with TRBJ2-1; the match to TRBD2 covers 13 bases. The CDR3 runs to 16 residues. Germline CDR1 KGHDR, CDR2 SFDVKD. The CDR3 reads CATSDGLAGEYNEQFF. In DNA form, the CDR3 reads TGTGCCACCAGTGACGGACTAGCGGGAGAATACAATGAGCAGTTTTTC.